This TCR beta chain was sequenced for a study of immune evolution from preneoplasia to lung adenocarcinoma. About this clone: Its matching antigen is unknown.

Overall study results and limits: Later-stage lesions seemingly showed higher T cell density and diversity than normal lung.

TCRdb's copy holds only in-frame clones and misses some; the assay was immunoSEQ multiplex PCR. The table shows roughly 4,600 clones, with approximately 86% occurring only once. The CDR3 runs 13 residues. The germline CDR1 and CDR2 sequences are MNHNS and SASEGT. The V end lost 8 bases, the J end lost 7 bases, and 17 bases lay between the germline ends. The clonotype originates from a donor of 70 years or more with lung adenocarcinoma. Material: FFPE adjacent normal lung tissue. This chain connects TRBV6-1 to TRBJ1-1; D is possibly TRBD1 (6 bases). The CDR3 coding sequence is TGTGCCAGCCAGGTGGACAGACCGAGTGAAGCTTTCTTT. It specifies CASQVDRPSEAFF.